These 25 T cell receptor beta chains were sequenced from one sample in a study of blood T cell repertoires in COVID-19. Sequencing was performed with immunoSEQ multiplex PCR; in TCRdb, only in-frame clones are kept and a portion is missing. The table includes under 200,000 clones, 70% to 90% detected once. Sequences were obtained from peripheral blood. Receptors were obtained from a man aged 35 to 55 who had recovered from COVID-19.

This CDR3 reads CAISENSDRVDGYTF. The CDR3 DNA reads TGTGCCATCAGTGAAAATTCAGACAGGGTTGATGGCTACACCTTC. The V call is TRBV10-3, the J call TRBJ1-2; 7 bases are a match to TRBD1. The CDR3 loop spans 15 amino acids. Germline CDR1 and CDR2: ENHRY and SYGVKD. The J segment lost 6 bases and the V segment lost 3 bases, leaving 10 bases of the junction unmatched.

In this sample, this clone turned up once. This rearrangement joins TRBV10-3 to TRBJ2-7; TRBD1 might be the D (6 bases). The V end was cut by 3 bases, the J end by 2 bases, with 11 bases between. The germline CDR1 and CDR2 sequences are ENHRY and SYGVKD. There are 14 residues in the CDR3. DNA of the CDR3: TGTGCCATCAGTGACCATGCAGGGGCCTACGAGCAGTACTTC. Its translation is CAISDHAGAYEQYF.

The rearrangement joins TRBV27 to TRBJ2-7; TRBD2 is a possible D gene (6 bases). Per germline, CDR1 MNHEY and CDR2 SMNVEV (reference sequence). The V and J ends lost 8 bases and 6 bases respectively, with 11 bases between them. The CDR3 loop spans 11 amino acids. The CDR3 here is CASAYGSEQYF. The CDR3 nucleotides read TGTGCCAGCGCATACGGGAGCGAGCAGTACTTC.

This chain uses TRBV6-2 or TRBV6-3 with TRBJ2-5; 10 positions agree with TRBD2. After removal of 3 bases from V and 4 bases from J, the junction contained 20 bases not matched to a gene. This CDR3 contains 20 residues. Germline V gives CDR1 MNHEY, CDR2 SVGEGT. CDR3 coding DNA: TGTGCCAGCAGTTATTCGGGTTTGATAGCGGGGGGCCTGGATAGAGAGACCCAGTACTTC. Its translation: CASSYSGLIAGGLDRETQYF.

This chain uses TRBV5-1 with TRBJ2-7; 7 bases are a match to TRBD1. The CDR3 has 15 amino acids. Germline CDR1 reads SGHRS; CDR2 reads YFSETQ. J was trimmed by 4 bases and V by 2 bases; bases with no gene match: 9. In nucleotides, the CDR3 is TGCGCCAGCAGCTTAACACCGGGACAGCAGTACGAGCAGTACTTC. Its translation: CASSLTPGQQYEQYF.

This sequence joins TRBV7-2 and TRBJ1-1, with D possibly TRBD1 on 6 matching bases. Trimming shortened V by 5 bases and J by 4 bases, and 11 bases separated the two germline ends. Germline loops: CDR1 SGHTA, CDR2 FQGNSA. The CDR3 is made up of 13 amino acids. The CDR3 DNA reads TGTGCCAGCAGCCAACAGGGATCCACTGAAGCTTTCTTT. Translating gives CASSQQGSTEAFF.

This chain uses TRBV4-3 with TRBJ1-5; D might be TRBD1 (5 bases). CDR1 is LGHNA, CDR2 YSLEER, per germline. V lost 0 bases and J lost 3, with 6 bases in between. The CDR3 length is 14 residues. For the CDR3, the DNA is TGCGCCAGCAGCCAAGAGGACAACAATCAGCCCCAGCATTTT. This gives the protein CASSQEDNNQPQHF.

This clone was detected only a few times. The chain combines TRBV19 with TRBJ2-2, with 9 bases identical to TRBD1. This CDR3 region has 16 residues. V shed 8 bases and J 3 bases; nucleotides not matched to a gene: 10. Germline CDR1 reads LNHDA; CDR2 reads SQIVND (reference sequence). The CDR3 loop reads CASGNRGLVDTGELFF. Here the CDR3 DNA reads TGTGCCAGTGGAAACAGGGGGCTGGTAGACACCGGGGAGCTGTTTTTT.

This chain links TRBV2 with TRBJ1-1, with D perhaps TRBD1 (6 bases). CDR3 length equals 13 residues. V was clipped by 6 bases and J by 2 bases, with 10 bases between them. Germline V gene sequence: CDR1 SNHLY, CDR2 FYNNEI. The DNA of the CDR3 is TGTGCCAGCAGGGGGGGGCTAAACACTGAAGCTTTCTTT. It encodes CASRGGLNTEAFF. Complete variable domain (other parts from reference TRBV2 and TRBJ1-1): EPEVTQTPSHQVTQMGQEVILRCVPISNHLYFYWYRQILGQKVEFLVSFYNNEISEKSEIFDDQFSVERPDGSNFTLKIRSTKLEDSAMYFCASRGGLNTEAFFGQGTRLTVV.

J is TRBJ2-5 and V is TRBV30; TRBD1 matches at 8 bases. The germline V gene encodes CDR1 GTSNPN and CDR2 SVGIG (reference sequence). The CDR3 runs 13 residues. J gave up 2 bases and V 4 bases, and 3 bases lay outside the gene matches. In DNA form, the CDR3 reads TGTGCCTGGATGGGACAGGAGCAAGAGACCCAGTACTTC. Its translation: CAWMGQEQETQYF.

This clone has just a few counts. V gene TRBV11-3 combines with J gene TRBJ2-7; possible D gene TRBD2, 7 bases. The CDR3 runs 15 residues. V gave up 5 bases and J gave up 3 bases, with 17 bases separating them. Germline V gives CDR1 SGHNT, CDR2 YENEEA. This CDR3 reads CASSPLRGALYEQYF. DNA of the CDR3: TGTGCCAGCAGCCCCCTACGGGGGGCTCTCTACGAGCAGTACTTC. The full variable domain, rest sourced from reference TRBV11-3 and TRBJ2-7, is EAGVVQSPRYKIIEKKQPVAFWCNPISGHNTLYWYLQNLGQGPELLIRYENEEAVDDSQLPKDRFSAERLKGVDSTLKIQPAELGDSAVYLCASSPLRGALYEQYFGPGTRLTVT.

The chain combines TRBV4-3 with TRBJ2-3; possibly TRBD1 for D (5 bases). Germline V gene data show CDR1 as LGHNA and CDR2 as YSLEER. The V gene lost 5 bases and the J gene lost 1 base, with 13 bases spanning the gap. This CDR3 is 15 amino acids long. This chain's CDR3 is CASSSQGKGTDTQYF. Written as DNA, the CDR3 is TGCGCCAGCAGCTCTCAGGGAAAGGGCACAGATACGCAGTATTTT.

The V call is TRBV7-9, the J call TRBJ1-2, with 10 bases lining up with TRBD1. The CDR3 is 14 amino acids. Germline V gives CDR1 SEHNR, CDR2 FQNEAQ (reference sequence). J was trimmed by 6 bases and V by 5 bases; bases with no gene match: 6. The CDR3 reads CASSVTGTGDGYTF. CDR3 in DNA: TGTGCCAGCAGCGTTACCGGGACAGGGGATGGCTACACCTTC.

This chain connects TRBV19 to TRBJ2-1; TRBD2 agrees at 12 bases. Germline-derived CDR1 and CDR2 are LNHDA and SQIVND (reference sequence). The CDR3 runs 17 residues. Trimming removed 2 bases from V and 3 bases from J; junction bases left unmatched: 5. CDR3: CASSIRLAGGIYNEQFF. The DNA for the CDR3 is TGTGCCAGTAGTATAAGGCTAGCGGGAGGGATCTACAATGAGCAGTTCTTC.

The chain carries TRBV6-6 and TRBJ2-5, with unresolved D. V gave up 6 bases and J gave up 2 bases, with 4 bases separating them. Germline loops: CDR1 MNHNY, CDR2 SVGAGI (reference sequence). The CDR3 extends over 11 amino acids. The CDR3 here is CASSLQETQYF. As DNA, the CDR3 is TGTGCCAGCAGCTTACAAGAGACCCAGTACTTC.

The CDR3 loop is CASSMRTGSTDTQYF. As DNA, the CDR3 is TGTGCCAGTAGTATGAGGACAGGGAGCACAGATACGCAGTATTTT. The gene calls are TRBV19 and TRBJ2-3; 8 bases agree with TRBD1. The V segment lost 3 bases and the J segment 0 bases; nucleotides outside the gene matches: 2. Germline V gives CDR1 LNHDA, CDR2 SQIVND (reference sequence). The CDR3 is 15 amino acids.

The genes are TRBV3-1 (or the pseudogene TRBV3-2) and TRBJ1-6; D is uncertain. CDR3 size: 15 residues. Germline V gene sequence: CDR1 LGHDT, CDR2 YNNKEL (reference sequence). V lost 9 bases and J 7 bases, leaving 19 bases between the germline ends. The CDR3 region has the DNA TGTGCCAGGGGAGCCCAATACGGCAGAAATTCACCCCTCCACTTT. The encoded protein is CARGAQYGRNSPLHF.

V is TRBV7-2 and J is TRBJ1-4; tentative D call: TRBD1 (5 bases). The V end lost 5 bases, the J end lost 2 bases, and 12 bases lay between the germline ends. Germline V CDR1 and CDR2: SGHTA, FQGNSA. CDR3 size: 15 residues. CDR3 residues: CASSTQGSTNEKLFF. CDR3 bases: TGTGCCAGCAGCACCCAGGGTAGCACTAATGAAAAACTGTTTTTT.

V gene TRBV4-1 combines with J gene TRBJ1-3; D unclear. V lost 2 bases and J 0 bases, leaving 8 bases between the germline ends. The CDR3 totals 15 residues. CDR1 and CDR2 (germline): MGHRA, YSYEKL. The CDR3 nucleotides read TGCGCCAGCAGCCAACCTGAGCTCTCTGGAAACACCATATATTTT. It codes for CASSQPELSGNTIYF.

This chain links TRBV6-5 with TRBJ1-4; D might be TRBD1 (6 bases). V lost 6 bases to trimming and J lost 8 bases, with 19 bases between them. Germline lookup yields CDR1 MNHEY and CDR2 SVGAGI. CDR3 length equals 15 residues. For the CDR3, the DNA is TGTGCCAGCAGCCGTACAGGGTACGGCGTCGAAAAACTGTTTTTT. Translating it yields CASSRTGYGVEKLFF.

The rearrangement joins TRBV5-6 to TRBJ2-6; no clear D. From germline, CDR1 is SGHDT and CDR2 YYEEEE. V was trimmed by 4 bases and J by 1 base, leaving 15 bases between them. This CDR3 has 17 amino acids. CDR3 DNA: TGTGCCAGCAGCACCCTGGGCCCAGAGTCTGGGGCCAACGTCCTGACTTTC. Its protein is CASSTLGPESGANVLTF.

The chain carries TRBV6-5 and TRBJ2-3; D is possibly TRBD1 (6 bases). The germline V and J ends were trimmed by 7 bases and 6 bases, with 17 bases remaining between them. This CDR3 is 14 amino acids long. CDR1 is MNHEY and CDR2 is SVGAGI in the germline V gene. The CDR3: CASKGTLFSDTQYF. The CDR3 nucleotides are TGTGCCAGCAAAGGGACATTGTTTTCCGATACGCAGTATTTT.

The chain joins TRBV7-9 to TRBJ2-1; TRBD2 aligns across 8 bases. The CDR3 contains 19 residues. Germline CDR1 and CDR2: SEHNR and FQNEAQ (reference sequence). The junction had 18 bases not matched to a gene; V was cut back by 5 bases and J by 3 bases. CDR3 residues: CASSQTIYPAGEGYNEQFF. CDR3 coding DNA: TGTGCCAGCAGCCAAACAATCTACCCAGCGGGAGAGGGCTACAATGAGCAGTTCTTC. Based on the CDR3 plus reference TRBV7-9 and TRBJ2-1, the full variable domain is DTGVSQNPRHKITKRGQNVTFRCDPISEHNRLYWYRQTLGQGPEFLTYFQNEAQLEKSRLLSDRFSAERPKGSFSTLEIQRTEQGDSAMYLCASSQTIYPAGEGYNEQFFGPGTRLTVL.

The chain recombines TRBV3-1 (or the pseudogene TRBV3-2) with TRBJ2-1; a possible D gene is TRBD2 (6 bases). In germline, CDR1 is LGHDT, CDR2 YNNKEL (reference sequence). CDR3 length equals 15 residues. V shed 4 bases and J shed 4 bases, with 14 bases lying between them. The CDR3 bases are TGTGCCAGCAGCCCCGGGACTCTGACTTACAATGAGCAGTTCTTC. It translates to CASSPGTLTYNEQFF.

The CDR3 sequence is CASSWDRDTEAFF. The CDR3 DNA reads TGTGCCAGCAGCTGGGACAGGGACACTGAAGCTTTCTTT. The rearrangement links TRBV7-2 to TRBJ1-1; 9 bases match TRBD1. Germline V gives CDR1 SGHTA, CDR2 FQGNSA. The CDR3 runs to 13 residues. Unmatched junction bases numbered 0, after V lost 4 bases and J lost 3 bases.